This T cell receptor beta chain was identified in a study of blood T cell repertoires in COVID-19. The wider study: The United States, Italy and Spain provided the acute and convalescent COVID-19 samples.

Per the original data handling: Estimated nucleated cell counts came from reference gene primer amplification. Libraries were prepared by immunoSEQ multiplex PCR; TCRdb keeps only in-frame clonotypes and omits some of them. Clone size and the V and J calls come from that table; the DNA yielded D and trimming. Of about 410,000 clones in the sample, roughly 88% are singletons; the top ten hold about 0.6%. The cohort comprised adults aged 18 to 89 years residing in 24 US areas. Germline V gene data show CDR1 as LNHDA and CDR2 as SQIVND (reference sequence). This CDR3 is built from 14 residues. The V segment lost 6 bases and the J segment 4 bases; nucleotides outside the gene matches: 7.

The chain uses TRBV19 and TRBJ1-1; TRBD1 matches 8 bases. The sequenced sample consisted of PBMCs or T cells enriched from blood (not recorded which). This clonotype was obtained from a man aged 18 to 29 who had recovered from COVID-19. CDR3 region: CASRPEDRATEAFF. The CDR3 DNA reads TGTGCCAGTAGACCCGAGGACAGGGCCACTGAAGCTTTCTTT. Looking up the rest from reference TRBV19 and TRBJ1-1 gives the full variable domain: DGGITQSPKYLFRKEGQNVTLSCEQNLNHDAMYWYRQDPGQGLRLIYYSQIVNDFQKGDIAEGYSVSREKKESFPLTVTSAQKNPTAFYLCASRPEDRATEAFFGQGTRLTVV.